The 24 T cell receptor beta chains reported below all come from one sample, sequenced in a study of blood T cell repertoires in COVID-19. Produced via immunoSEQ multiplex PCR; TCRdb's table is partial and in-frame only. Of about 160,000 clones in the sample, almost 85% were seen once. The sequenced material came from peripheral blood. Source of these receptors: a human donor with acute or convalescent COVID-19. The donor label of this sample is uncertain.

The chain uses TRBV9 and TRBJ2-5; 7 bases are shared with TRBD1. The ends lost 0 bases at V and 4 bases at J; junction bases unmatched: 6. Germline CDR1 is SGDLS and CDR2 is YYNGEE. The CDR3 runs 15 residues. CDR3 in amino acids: CASSVAGGIVETQYF. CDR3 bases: TGTGCCAGCAGCGTAGCAGGGGGTATCGTAGAGACCCAGTACTTC.

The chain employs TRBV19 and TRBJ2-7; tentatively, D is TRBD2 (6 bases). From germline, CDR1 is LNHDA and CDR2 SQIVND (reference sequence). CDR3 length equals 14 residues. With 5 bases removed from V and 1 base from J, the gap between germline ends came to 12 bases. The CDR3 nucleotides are TGTGCCAGTAGTTTGGGACTCAGTTCCTACGAGCAGTACTTC. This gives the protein CASSLGLSSYEQYF.

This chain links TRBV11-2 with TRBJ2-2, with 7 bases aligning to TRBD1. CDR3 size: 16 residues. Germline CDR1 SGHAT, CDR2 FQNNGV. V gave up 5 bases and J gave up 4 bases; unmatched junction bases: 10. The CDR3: CASSLTPGQTTGELFF. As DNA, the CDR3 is TGTGCCAGCAGCCTTACCCCGGGACAGACCACCGGGGAGCTGTTTTTT. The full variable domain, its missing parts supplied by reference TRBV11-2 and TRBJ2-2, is EAGVAQSPRYKIIEKRQSVAFWCNPISGHATLYWYQQILGQGPKLLIQFQNNGVVDDSQLPKDRFSAERLKGVDSTLKIQPAKLEDSAVYLCASSLTPGQTTGELFFGEGSRLTVL.

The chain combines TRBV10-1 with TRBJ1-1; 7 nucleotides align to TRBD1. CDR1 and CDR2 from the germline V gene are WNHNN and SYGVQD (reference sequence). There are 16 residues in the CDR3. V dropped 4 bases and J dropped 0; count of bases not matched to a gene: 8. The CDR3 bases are TGCGCCAGCAGTGCAAACACCGGGACAGTGAACACTGAAGCTTTCTTT. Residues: CASSANTGTVNTEAFF.

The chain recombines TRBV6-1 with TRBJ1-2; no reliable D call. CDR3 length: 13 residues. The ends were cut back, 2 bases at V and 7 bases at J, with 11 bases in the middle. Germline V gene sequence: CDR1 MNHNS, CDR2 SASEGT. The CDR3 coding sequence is TGTGCCAGCAGTGAATTCTCGGGATTTGGCTACACCTTC. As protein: CASSEFSGFGYTF.

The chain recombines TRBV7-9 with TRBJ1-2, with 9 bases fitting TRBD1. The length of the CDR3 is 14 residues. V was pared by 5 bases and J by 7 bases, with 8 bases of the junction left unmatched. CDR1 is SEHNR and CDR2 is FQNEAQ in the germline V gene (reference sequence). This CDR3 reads CASSAPGQGAGYTF. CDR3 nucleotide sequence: TGTGCCAGCAGCGCGCCGGGACAGGGTGCTGGCTACACCTTC.

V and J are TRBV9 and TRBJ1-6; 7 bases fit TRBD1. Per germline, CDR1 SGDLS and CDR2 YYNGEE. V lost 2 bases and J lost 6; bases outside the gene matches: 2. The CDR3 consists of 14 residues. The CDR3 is CASSVGQFNSPLHF. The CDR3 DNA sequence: TGTGCCAGCAGCGTGGGACAGTTTAATTCACCCCTCCACTTT.

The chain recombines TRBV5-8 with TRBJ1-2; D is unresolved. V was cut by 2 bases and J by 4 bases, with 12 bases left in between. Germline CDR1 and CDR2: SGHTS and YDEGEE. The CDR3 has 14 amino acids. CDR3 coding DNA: TGTGCCAGCAGCTTAAGAGGGTGGCTCTATGGCTACACCTTC. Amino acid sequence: CASSLRGWLYGYTF.

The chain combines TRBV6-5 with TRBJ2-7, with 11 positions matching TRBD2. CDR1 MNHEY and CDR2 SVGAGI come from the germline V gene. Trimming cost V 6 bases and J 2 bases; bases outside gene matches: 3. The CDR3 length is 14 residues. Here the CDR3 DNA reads TGTGCCAGCAGCGCTAGCGGGGGGACCTACGAGCAGTACTTC. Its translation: CASSASGGTYEQYF.

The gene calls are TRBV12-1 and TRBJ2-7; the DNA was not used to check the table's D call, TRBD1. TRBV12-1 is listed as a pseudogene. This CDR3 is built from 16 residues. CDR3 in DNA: TGTGCCAGCAGCCTCGAAGGCACAGTTGAAACCTACGAGCAGTACTTC. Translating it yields CASSLEGTVETYEQYF.

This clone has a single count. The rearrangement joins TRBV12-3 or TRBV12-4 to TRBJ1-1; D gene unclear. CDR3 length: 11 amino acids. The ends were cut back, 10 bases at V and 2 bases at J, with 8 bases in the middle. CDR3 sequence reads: CANSFNTEAFF. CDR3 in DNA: TGTGCCAACTCATTCAACACTGAAGCTTTCTTT.

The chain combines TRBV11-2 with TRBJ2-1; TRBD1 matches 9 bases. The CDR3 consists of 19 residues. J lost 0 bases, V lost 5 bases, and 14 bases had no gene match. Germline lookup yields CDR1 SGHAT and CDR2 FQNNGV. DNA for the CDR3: TGTGCCAGCAGCGGCTCCGGGACAGGGATAATCCTCTCCTACAATGAGCAGTTCTTC. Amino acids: CASSGSGTGIILSYNEQFF.

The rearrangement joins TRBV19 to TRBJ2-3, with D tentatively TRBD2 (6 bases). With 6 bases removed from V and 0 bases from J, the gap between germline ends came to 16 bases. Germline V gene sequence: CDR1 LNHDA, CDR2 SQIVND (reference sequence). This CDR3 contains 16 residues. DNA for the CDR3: TGTGCCAGTAGAGGAGGAGGGCATCCCAGCACAGATACGCAGTATTTT. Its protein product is CASRGGGHPSTDTQYF. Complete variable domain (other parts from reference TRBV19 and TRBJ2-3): DGGITQSPKYLFRKEGQNVTLSCEQNLNHDAMYWYRQDPGQGLRLIYYSQIVNDFQKGDIAEGYSVSREKKESFPLTVTSAQKNPTAFYLCASRGGGHPSTDTQYFGPGTRLTVL.

CDR3 sequence reads: CASSQFRLAGGPGDTGELFF. The CDR3 region has the DNA TGTGCCAGCAGCCAATTTAGACTAGCGGGGGGGCCAGGGGACACCGGGGAGCTGTTTTTT. This chain connects TRBV3-1 (or the pseudogene TRBV3-2) to TRBJ2-2; 14 nucleotides agree with TRBD2. This CDR3 region has 20 residues. The junction had 11 bases not matched to a gene; V was cut back by 2 bases and J by 3 bases. Germline V CDR1 and CDR2: LGHDT, YNNKEL (reference sequence).

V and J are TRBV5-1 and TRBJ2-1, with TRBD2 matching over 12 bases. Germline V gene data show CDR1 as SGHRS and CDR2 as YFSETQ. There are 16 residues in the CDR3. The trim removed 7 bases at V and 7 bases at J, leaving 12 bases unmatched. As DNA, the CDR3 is TGCGCCAGCGGTAACTCTAGCGGGGGGGCCAGGAATGAGCAGTTCTTC. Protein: CASGNSSGGARNEQFF.

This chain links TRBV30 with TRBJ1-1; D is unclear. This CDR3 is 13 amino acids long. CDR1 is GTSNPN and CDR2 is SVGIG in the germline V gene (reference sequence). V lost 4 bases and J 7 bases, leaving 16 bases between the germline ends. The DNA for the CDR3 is TGTGCCTGGAATCGGGTAGCGGCCCTTGAAGCTTTCTTT. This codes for CAWNRVAALEAFF.

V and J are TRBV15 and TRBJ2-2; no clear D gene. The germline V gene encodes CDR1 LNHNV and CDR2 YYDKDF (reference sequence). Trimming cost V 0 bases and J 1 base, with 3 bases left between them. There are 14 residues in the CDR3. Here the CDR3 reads CATSRDRNTGELFF. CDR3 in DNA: TGTGCCACCAGCAGAGATCGGAACACCGGGGAGCTGTTTTTT.

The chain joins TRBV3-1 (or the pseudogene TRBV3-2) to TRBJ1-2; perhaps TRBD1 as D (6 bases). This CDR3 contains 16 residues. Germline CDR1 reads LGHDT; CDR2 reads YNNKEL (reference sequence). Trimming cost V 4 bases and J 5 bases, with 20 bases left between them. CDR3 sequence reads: CASSPLPGGLNYGYTF. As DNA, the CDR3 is TGTGCCAGCAGCCCTCTCCCCGGGGGGCTCAATTATGGCTACACCTTC.

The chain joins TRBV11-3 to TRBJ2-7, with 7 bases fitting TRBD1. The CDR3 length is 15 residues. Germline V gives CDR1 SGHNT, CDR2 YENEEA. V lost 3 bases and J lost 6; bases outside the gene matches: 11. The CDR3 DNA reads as TGTGCCAGCAGCTTTAGGGGGACAGAGGCTGCCGAGCAGTACTTC. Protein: CASSFRGTEAAEQYF.

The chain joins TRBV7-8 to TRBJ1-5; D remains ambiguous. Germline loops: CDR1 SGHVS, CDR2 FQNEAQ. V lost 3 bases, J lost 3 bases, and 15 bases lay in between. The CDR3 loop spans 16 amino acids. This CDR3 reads CASSFRNPGYNQPQHF. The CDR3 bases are TGTGCCAGCAGCTTCCGTAACCCAGGATACAATCAGCCCCAGCATTTT.

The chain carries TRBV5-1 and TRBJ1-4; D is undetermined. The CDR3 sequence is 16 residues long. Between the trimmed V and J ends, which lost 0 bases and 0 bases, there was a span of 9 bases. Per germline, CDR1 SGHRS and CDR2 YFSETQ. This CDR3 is CASSLGALTTNEKLFF. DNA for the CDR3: TGCGCCAGCAGCTTGGGGGCCTTGACAACTAATGAAAAACTGTTTTTT.

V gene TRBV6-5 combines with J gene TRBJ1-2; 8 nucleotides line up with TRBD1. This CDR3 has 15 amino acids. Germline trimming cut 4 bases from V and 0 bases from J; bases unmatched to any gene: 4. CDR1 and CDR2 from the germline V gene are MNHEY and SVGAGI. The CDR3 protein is CASSFTGGSNYGYTF. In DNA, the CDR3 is TGTGCCAGCAGTTTCACAGGGGGGTCTAACTATGGCTACACCTTC.

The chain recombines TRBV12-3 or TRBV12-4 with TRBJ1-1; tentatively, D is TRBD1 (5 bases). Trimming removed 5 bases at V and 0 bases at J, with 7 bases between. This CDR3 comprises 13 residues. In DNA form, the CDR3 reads TGTGCCAGCAGTCAGGGTCTGAACACTGAAGCTTTCTTT. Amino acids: CASSQGLNTEAFF.

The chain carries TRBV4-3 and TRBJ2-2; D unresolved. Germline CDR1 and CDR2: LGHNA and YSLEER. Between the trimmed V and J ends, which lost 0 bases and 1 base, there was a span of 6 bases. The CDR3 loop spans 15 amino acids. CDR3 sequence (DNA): TGCGCCAGCAGCCAAGAGGCAGGGAACACCGGGGAGCTGTTTTTT. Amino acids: CASSQEAGNTGELFF.